The rows below give T cell receptor beta chains drawn from one sample of a study of control samples from healthy donors and cancer patients. Produced via immunoSEQ multiplex PCR; TCRdb's table is partial and in-frame only. The table lists about 120,000 clones, around 89% of them singletons. Sequenced sample: PBMCs. The receptors were sampled from a woman between 45 and 60 years old with colorectal cancer. Each CDR3 is given with its conserved first and last residue. The D gene is left open where the match is weak. Only part of the rows carry a size: once, few, many, or a class if the clone is expanded.

j_gene	v_gene	d_gene	abundance	len	CDR3aa	CDR3nt
TRBJ2-3	TRBV4-1	TRBD2	NA	16	CASSQTSGKPSDTQYF	TGCGCCAGCAGCCAAACTAGCGGGAAACCTTCAGATACGCAGTATTTT
TRBJ2-7	TRBV5-1	TRBD1	NA	15	CASSLVTGTAYEQYF	TGCGCCAGCAGCTTGGTGACCGGGACAGCCTACGAGCAGTACTTC
TRBJ2-7	TRBV25-1	TRBD2	NA	16	CASSGETSGSSYEQYF	TGTGCCAGCAGTGGGGAGACTAGCGGGAGTTCCTACGAGCAGTACTTC
TRBJ1-3	TRBV15	NA	NA	17	CATRIDLGPRSGNTIYF	TGTGCCACCCGTATAGACCTGGGACCGCGATCTGGAAACACCATATATTTT
TRBJ2-7	TRBV7-9	NA	few	16	CASSSYLAGATYEQYF	TGTGCCAGCAGCTCATACCTGGCGGGGGCGACCTACGAGCAGTACTTC
TRBJ2-2	TRBV28	TRBD1	NA	14	CASSPGGTTGELFF	TGTGCCAGCAGCCCAGGGGGCACCACCGGGGAGCTGTTTTTT
TRBJ2-7	TRBV5-1	TRBD1	NA	18	CASSPSRDRGPGWNEQYF	TGCGCCAGCAGCCCGTCCCGGGACAGGGGGCCCGGATGGAACGAGCAGTACTTC
TRBJ2-1	TRBV10-3	TRBD2	NA	15	CAISSTSGLFDEQFF	TGTGCCATCAGTTCGACTAGCGGGCTTTTCGATGAGCAGTTCTTC
TRBJ1-2	TRBV2	NA	NA	15	CASRLGGASVYGYTF	TGTGCCAGCAGGCTAGGGGGGGCTTCTGTCTATGGCTACACCTTC
TRBJ2-2	TRBV6-2/TRBV6-3	NA	NA	16	CASSYTSGLYTGELFF	TGTGCCAGCAGTTACACTAGTGGGTTATACACCGGGGAGCTGTTTTTT
TRBJ2-5	TRBV3-1/TRBV3-2	NA	NA	13	CASREWGQETQYF	TGTGCCAGCAGAGAATGGGGGCAGGAGACCCAGTACTTC
TRBJ2-7	TRBV28	NA	NA	12	CASKSVLYEQYF	TGTGCCAGCAAGAGTGTGCTCTACGAGCAGTACTTC
TRBJ2-5	TRBV6-2/TRBV6-3	NA	NA	13	CASSYKGHFTQYF	TGTGCCAGCAGTTACAAGGGACATTTTACCCAGTACTTC
TRBJ1-3	TRBV11-2	NA	NA	15	CASSLAGAGGNTIYF	TGTGCCAGCAGCTTAGCAGGGGCTGGTGGAAACACCATATATTTT
TRBJ2-3	TRBV5-1	NA	NA	13	CASRALGTDTQYF	TGCGCCAGCAGAGCGCTGGGCACAGATACGCAGTATTTT
TRBJ1-5	TRBV15	NA	once	14	CATGPGLSNQPQHF	TGTGCCACCGGCCCCGGACTTAGCAATCAGCCCCAGCATTTT
TRBJ1-5	TRBV5-1	NA	NA	15	CASSAGRGGLEPQHF	TGCGCCAGCAGCGCCGGCCGGGGGGGCCTGGAGCCCCAGCATTTT
TRBJ2-3	TRBV4-1	NA	NA	16	CASSQDLGTSTDTQYF	TGCGCCAGCAGCCAAGATCTGGGCACCTCCACAGATACGCAGTATTTT
TRBJ1-2	TRBV6-1	NA	few	12	CASSDRNYGYTF	TGTGCCAGCAGTGACAGAAACTATGGCTACACCTTC
TRBJ2-3	TRBV11-3	TRBD2	NA	16	CASSPAGGGVSDTQYF	TGTGCCAGCAGCCCCGCGGGCGGGGGGGTTTCTGATACGCAGTATTTT
TRBJ2-2	TRBV6-1	NA	NA	13	CASSEGRGGELFF	TGTGCCAGCAGTGAGGGGCGGGGCGGGGAGCTGTTTTTT
TRBJ2-7	TRBV19	NA	NA	12	CARGQVPAEQYF	TGTGCCAGGGGACAAGTTCCCGCCGAGCAGTACTTC
TRBJ2-3	TRBV29-1	NA	NA	15	CSADGDSTSTDTQYF	TGCAGCGCTGACGGGGACTCTACTAGCACAGATACGCAGTATTTT
TRBJ1-2	TRBV18	NA	NA	13	CASSRGQIIGYTF	TGTGCCAGCTCACGAGGACAAATTATTGGCTACACCTTC
TRBJ2-2	TRBV25-1	NA	NA	15	CASSEGLPNTGELFF	TGTGCCAGCAGCGAGGGACTGCCTAACACCGGGGAGCTGTTTTTT
TRBJ2-3	TRBV19	NA	NA	14	CASSMPAEADTQYF	TGTGCCAGTAGTATGCCGGCGGAGGCAGATACGCAGTATTTT
TRBJ2-1	TRBV19	TRBD2	NA	14	CASSITSGGWEQFF	TGTGCCAGTAGTATAACCAGCGGGGGGTGGGAGCAGTTCTTC
TRBJ2-5	TRBV2	TRBD1	NA	14	CASSPNRGGETQYF	TGTGCCAGCAGTCCTAACAGGGGTGGGGAGACCCAGTACTTC